This TCR beta chain emerged from a study of OX40 agonist ivuxolimab in advanced cancers. Study-wide results and limits: The specificity for antigen of the expanded peripheral T cells was not determined.

J gave up 2 bases and V 4 bases, and 5 bases lay outside the gene matches. The CDR3 has 16 residues. Per the germline V gene, CDR1 is SGHAT and CDR2 is FQNNGV. Comments on this clone: Antigen unknown.

TCRdb keeps only in-frame clones here, not all; method: immunoSEQ multiplex PCR. The top ten clones hold approximately 1.1% of a sample with some 70,000 clones, under 95% of them seen once. Source: CD4+ or CD8+ T cells sorted from blood, taken in a trial of the OX40 agonist ivuxolimab. The J gene is TRBJ2-5, the V gene TRBV11-2; 12 bases align to TRBD2. The source is an adult with an advanced solid tumor such as melanoma, head and neck, liver or kidney cancer. The DNA for the CDR3 is TGTGCCAGCAGCTACCAACTAGCGGGGGGACAAGAGACCCAGTACTTC. The encoded protein is CASSYQLAGGQETQYF.